The following is a T cell receptor (beta chain) sequence with its context. Its antigen is unidentified. These data originate in a study of cytomegalovirus exposure and HLA in healthy donors. For the study at large: Of more than 350 genotyped donors, more than 70% clustered with self-reported Caucasian donors. General study findings and limits: The dataset shows that most TCR sequences were rare, while some public TCRs occurred in many donors. Researchers reported in a later analysis that common viral pathogens appeared linked to several top clusters. Productive status was seen about 87% or about 30% of the time for most TCR beta V segments in an earlier analysis.

Both 60 Vbeta primers and 13 Jbeta primers went into the PCR. Assay used: immunoSEQ multiplex PCR; TCRdb lists only in-frame clones, some missing. Of some 80,000 clones in the sample, approximately 78% were seen once. The V gene's germline CDR1 is SGHTS and CDR2 YDEGEE. The CDR3 is made up of 14 amino acids. The V and J ends lost 2 bases and 3 bases, in that order; junction bases with no gene match: 5. The sequenced sample was PBMCs. The V call is TRBV5-8, the J call TRBJ2-7, with 7 bases matching TRBD1. The receptor was derived from a man between 35 and 55 years old in good health and CMV-seronegative. The CDR3 spells CASSFGTVGYEQYF. As DNA, the CDR3 is TGTGCCAGCAGCTTCGGGACAGTCGGCTACGAGCAGTACTTC. Filled out from reference TRBV5-8 and TRBJ2-7, the complete variable domain reads EAGVTQSPTHLIKTRGQQATLRCSPISGHTSVYWYQQALGLGLQFLLWYDEGEERNRGNFPPRFSGRQFPNYSSELNVNALELEDSALYLCASSFGTVGYEQYFGPGTRLTVT.